This T cell receptor beta chain was recorded in a study of graft-versus-host responses after intestinal transplantation. The overall study: Uniformly, recipients were administered anti-thymocyte globulin induction with subsequent tacrolimus and steroids for about 3 years.

This clone has only one observation. Its antigen is undetermined. With V trimmed by 5 bases and J by 2 bases, 11 bases remained unmatched. Germline CDR1 and CDR2: SGHTA and FQGNSA. The CDR3 is made up of 16 amino acids. Profiled with immunoSEQ multiplex PCR; TCRdb holds only in-frame clones, not every one. The repertoire has 140,000 or so clones, about nine tenths of them found once; the top ten carry around 0.2%. The specimen comprised unstimulated CD4+ T cells sorted from spleen or lymph node cells, sampled before intestinal transplant. This chain links TRBV7-2 with TRBJ2-7; 8 positions match TRBD2. This receptor was taken from a human donor who received an intestinal transplant. The CDR3 region is CASSGPGLGVPYEQYF. The CDR3 DNA reads as TGTGCCAGCAGCGGACCGGGACTAGGGGTCCCCTACGAGCAGTACTTC. The full variable domain, completed using reference TRBV7-2 and TRBJ2-7, is GAGVSQSPSNKVTEKGKDVELRCDPISGHTALYWYRQSLGQGLEFLIYFQGNSAPDKSGLPSDRFSAERTGGSVSTLTIQRTQQEDSAVYLCASSGPGLGVPYEQYFGPGTRLTVT.